Shown below are 21 T cell receptor beta chains from a single sample sequenced in a study of cytomegalovirus exposure and HLA in healthy donors. The PCR was carried out with 60 Vbeta primers and 13 Jbeta primers. TCRdb's table, derived via immunoSEQ multiplex PCR, lists solely in-frame clones and lacks some. This table has about 94,000 clones, roughly 80% appearing once. The sequenced material came from PBMCs. These receptors came from a man aged 35 to 55 in good health and CMV-seropositive.

The V gene is TRBV5-4, the J gene TRBJ2-7; weak D call: TRBD2 (6 bases). V lost 4 bases and J lost 4, with 18 bases in between. This CDR3 is built from 15 residues. Looked up from germline, CDR1 is SGHNT and CDR2 is YYREEE (reference sequence). The CDR3 sequence is CASSASGTQQYEQYF. The CDR3 nucleotides are TGTGCCAGCAGCGCCTCCGGGACTCAACAATACGAGCAGTACTTC.

The V and J genes are TRBV6-5 and TRBJ1-2, with 7 bases that match TRBD1. The CDR3 loop spans 14 amino acids. Germline V gene lookup returns CDR1 MNHEY and CDR2 SVGAGI. Trimming at V came to 6 bases and at J to 8 bases, leaving 12 bases not matched to a gene. This CDR3 is CASRPTATGYGYTF. The DNA for the CDR3 is TGTGCCAGCAGACCAACCGCGACAGGGTACGGCTACACCTTC.

The rearrangement uses TRBV28 and TRBJ2-7; tentative D call: TRBD2 (5 bases). This CDR3 is 11 amino acids long. Germline loops: CDR1 MDHEN, CDR2 SYDVKM. Trimming cost V 3 bases and J 7 bases, with 7 bases left between them. CDR3 residues: CASSFRGEQYF. CDR3 bases: TGTGCCAGCAGTTTCCGGGGTGAGCAGTACTTC.

This chain connects TRBV10-3 to TRBJ2-2; TRBD1 is a possible D gene (7 bases). The V end lost 7 bases, the J end lost 7 bases, and 16 bases lay between the germline ends. The CDR3 loop spans 14 amino acids. The V gene's germline CDR1 is ENHRY and CDR2 SYGVKD. The CDR3 DNA sequence: TGTGCCATCAATTCAGGGGGAGCGGGCGGGGAGCTGTTTTTT. Protein product: CAINSGGAGGELFF.

This clone was counted a few times. This chain connects TRBV28 to TRBJ2-1; TRBD1 matches 7 bases. The CDR3 sequence is 13 residues long. Germline CDR1 and CDR2: MDHEN and SYDVKM. V lost 2 bases, J lost 9 bases, and 4 bases stayed unmatched. Here the CDR3 reads CASSLGQVPEQFF. The CDR3 coding sequence is TGTGCCAGCAGTTTAGGACAGGTTCCTGAGCAGTTCTTC.

This clone was seen more than once but under ten times. In the same sample, other DNA sequences code for this CDR3. The chain employs TRBV4-1 and TRBJ2-3; 10 bases match TRBD1. This CDR3 has 16 amino acids. CDR1 is MGHRA and CDR2 is YSYEKL in the germline V gene. J was trimmed by 6 bases and V by 0 bases; bases with no gene match: 6. This CDR3 is CASSQDTGTGADTQYF. Written as DNA, the CDR3 is TGCGCCAGCAGCCAAGACACGGGGACAGGGGCGGATACGCAGTATTTT.

V usage is TRBV5-1 and J usage is TRBJ1-2; TRBD1 matches at 10 bases. CDR3 length: 14 residues. V lost 4 bases, J lost 3 bases, and 3 bases stayed unmatched. Germline CDR1 reads SGHRS; CDR2 reads YFSETQ. The DNA for the CDR3 is TGCGCCAGCAGCACGGGACAGGGGCACTATGGCTACACCTTC. Residues: CASSTGQGHYGYTF.

CDR3 loop: CASRYSLSEGYTF. In nucleotides, the CDR3 is TGTGCCAGCAGATACAGTCTTTCGGAAGGCTACACCTTC. The V gene is TRBV25-1, the J gene TRBJ1-2; D gene unclear. V was shortened by 6 bases and J by 8 bases, with 16 bases between the two germline ends. This CDR3 contains 13 residues. Germline V lookup: CDR1 MGHDK, CDR2 SYGVNS.

This clone has just one count. The chain is built from TRBV14 and TRBJ2-6; D perhaps matches TRBD1 (5 bases). The CDR3 has 15 residues. Germline-derived CDR1 and CDR2 are SGHDN and FVKESK. Between the trimmed V and J ends, which lost 2 bases and 0 bases, there was a span of 5 bases. The CDR3 protein is CASSQQGSGANVLTF. DNA of the CDR3: TGTGCCAGCAGCCAACAGGGCTCTGGGGCCAACGTCCTGACTTTC.

The genes are TRBV7-6 and TRBJ2-1, with unresolved D. Germline V gene sequence: CDR1 SGHVS, CDR2 FNYEAQ. The CDR3 runs 13 residues. The V end lost 3 bases, the J end lost 3 bases, and 6 bases lay between the germline ends. CDR3 loop: CASSFSSYNEQFF. The CDR3 nucleotides are TGTGCCAGCAGCTTTAGTAGCTACAATGAGCAGTTCTTC.

The genes are TRBV7-6 and TRBJ2-2; 7 bases match TRBD1. The germline CDR1 and CDR2 sequences are SGHVS and FNYEAQ. The CDR3 consists of 16 residues. V gave up 5 bases and J gave up 6 bases; unmatched junction bases: 12. The CDR3 is CASSTRGNQGAGELFF. In DNA, the CDR3 is TGTGCCAGCAGCACACGTGGGAACCAGGGGGCCGGGGAGCTGTTTTTT.

This clone was seen just once. V usage is TRBV7-8 and J usage is TRBJ2-2; 10 bases map to TRBD2. CDR3 length: 17 residues. V was clipped by 2 bases and J by 2 bases; unmatched bases: 5. Per germline, CDR1 SGHVS and CDR2 FQNEAQ. CDR3 loop: CASSLRASGRNTGELFF. CDR3 nucleotides: TGTGCCAGCAGCTTAAGGGCTAGCGGGAGAAACACCGGGGAGCTGTTTTTT.

The chain links TRBV4-3 to TRBJ2-1, with 11 positions matching TRBD1. There are 16 residues in the CDR3. Trimming cost V 3 bases and J 7 bases; bases outside gene matches: 8. Germline V gene sequence: CDR1 LGHNA, CDR2 YSLEER. CDR3 loop: CASSHPGQGDHNEQFF. CDR3 DNA: TGCGCCAGCAGCCACCCGGGACAGGGGGATCATAATGAGCAGTTCTTC.

CDR3 DNA: TGCGCCAGCAGCCCCGGGACTAGCGGCACAGATACGCAGTATTTT. It codes for CASSPGTSGTDTQYF. The J gene is TRBJ2-3, the V gene TRBV5-1; 10 bases fit TRBD2. V lost 4 bases and J lost 1; bases outside the gene matches: 3. The germline CDR1 and CDR2 sequences are SGHRS and YFSETQ. The CDR3 consists of 15 residues.

A few counts support this clone. This chain joins TRBV4-1 and TRBJ1-1, with D possibly TRBD1 on 5 matching bases. The V end was cut by 3 bases, the J end by 3 bases, with 11 bases between. Germline CDR1 is MGHRA and CDR2 is YSYEKL. The CDR3 runs to 14 residues. DNA of the CDR3: TGCGCCAGCAGCCAGCCTGGGGCGTACACTGAAGCTTTCTTT. Amino acid sequence: CASSQPGAYTEAFF.

The chain uses TRBV2 and TRBJ1-1, with D maybe TRBD1 (5 bases). Trimming stripped 8 bases from V and 0 bases from J, with 13 bases between. Germline V CDR1 and CDR2: SNHLY, FYNNEI. The CDR3 loop spans 14 amino acids. The CDR3 loop is CASSPQTVNTEAFF. CDR3 nucleotides: TGTGCCAGCTCCCCTCAGACAGTGAACACTGAAGCTTTCTTT. Drawing the rest from reference TRBV2 and TRBJ1-1, the complete variable domain is EPEVTQTPSHQVTQMGQEVILRCVPISNHLYFYWYRQILGQKVEFLVSFYNNEISEKSEIFDDQFSVERPDGSNFTLKIRSTKLEDSAMYFCASSPQTVNTEAFFGQGTRLTVV.

This chain uses TRBV27 with TRBJ2-5; 9 positions match TRBD2. Per the germline V gene, CDR1 is MNHEY and CDR2 is SMNVEV (reference sequence). The CDR3 has 15 residues. With V trimmed by 3 bases and J by 4 bases, 6 bases remained unmatched. The DNA for the CDR3 is TGTGCCAGCAGTTTGTCTAGCGGGGAGGGAGAGACCCAGTACTTC. It encodes CASSLSSGEGETQYF.

This chain connects TRBV7-9 to TRBJ2-3; 7 bases are shared with TRBD2. This CDR3 region has 11 residues. V shed 8 bases, J shed 4 bases, and the junction held 0 bases outside the gene matches. In germline, CDR1 is SEHNR, CDR2 FQNEAQ (reference sequence). The CDR3 spells CASGGADTQYF. The DNA of the CDR3 is TGTGCCAGCGGGGGGGCAGATACGCAGTATTTT.

The chain joins TRBV27 to TRBJ2-5; TRBD2 matches at 9 bases. Germline-derived CDR1 and CDR2 are MNHEY and SMNVEV (reference sequence). CDR3 size: 14 residues. V trimming: 5 bases; J trimming: 11 bases; junction bases outside the gene matches: 12. The CDR3 region is CASSPPGLAILQYF. CDR3 in DNA: TGTGCCAGCAGTCCCCCGGGACTAGCAATCCTTCAGTACTTC.

The chain has TRBV7-3 and TRBJ2-2; possibly TRBD1 for D (5 bases). V gave up 6 bases and J gave up 4 bases, with 12 bases separating them. The CDR3 covers 14 residues. Germline CDR1 is SGHTA and CDR2 is FQGTGA. CDR3 sequence (DNA): TGTGCCAGCAGACCTCAGGGATTCACCGGGGAGCTGTTTTTT. Its protein is CASRPQGFTGELFF. The full variable domain, completed using reference TRBV7-3 and TRBJ2-2, is GAGVSQTPSNKVTEKGKYVELRCDPISGHTALYWYRQSLGQGPEFLIYFQGTGAADDSGLPNDRFFAVRPEGSVSTLKIQRTERGDSAVYLCASRPQGFTGELFFGEGSRLTVL.

The rearrangement joins TRBV28 to TRBJ2-7; 7 bases are a match to TRBD1. Germline CDR1 reads MDHEN; CDR2 reads SYDVKM. V dropped 8 bases and J dropped 3; count of bases not matched to a gene: 10. This CDR3 spans 14 amino acids. The CDR3 spells CASHSRTGLYEQYF. The CDR3 bases are TGTGCCAGCCACAGCCGGACAGGTCTCTACGAGCAGTACTTC.